This T cell receptor beta chain was recorded in a study of blood T cell repertoires in COVID-19. Method: immunoSEQ multiplex PCR; TCRdb's copy keeps in-frame clones and lacks some. The table has about 380,000 clones, 80% to 90% seen once. Germline V gives CDR1 LGHNA, CDR2 YSLEER. CDR3 length: 15 residues. V was pared by 0 bases and J by 2 bases, with 10 bases between. The receptor's source is a young man who had recovered from COVID-19. The chain uses TRBV4-3 and TRBJ1-1, with a tentative D call TRBD1 (5 bases). The sequenced sample was PBMCs or T cells enriched from blood (not recorded which). CDR3 region: CASSQDLGVNTEAFF. As DNA, the CDR3 is TGCGCCAGCAGCCAAGATCTAGGGGTAAACACTGAAGCTTTCTTT.